Given below is one T cell receptor (beta chain) in context. The data stem from a study of blood T cells in healthy people across ages. CDR1 is DFQATT, CDR2 SNEGSKA, per germline (reference sequence). There are 13 residues in the CDR3. V was pared by 6 bases and J by 3 bases, with 6 bases of the junction left unmatched. Primed by a sample-barcoded 5' primer and a J-beta primer mix, a second PCR proceeded for about 6 to 12 cycles. TCRdb reprocessed the 5' RACE reads via MiXCR and lists one record per CDR3 protein. The sample contains 550,000 to 750,000 distinct CDR3 sequences, 20% to 25% of which appear only once.

J is TRBJ2-5 and V is TRBV20-1, with 8 bases aligning to TRBD1. The clonotype comes from a man aged 65 to 85 in good health. The sample comprised blood. The DNA of the CDR3 is TGCAGTGCCCTCTTGACAGGGGAAGAGACCCAGTACTTC. This codes for CSALLTGEETQYF.